The T cell receptor (beta chain) described here comes from a study of cytomegalovirus exposure and HLA in healthy donors. Study at large: Among the roughly 400 genotyped donors, less than 85% were placed in the Caucasian-associated ancestry cluster.

This CDR3 spans 17 amino acids. Trimming shortened V by 6 bases and J by 2 bases, and 21 bases separated the two germline ends. CDR1 and CDR2 from the germline V gene are KGHSH and LQKENI. This clone was recorded a few times. Its antigen is as yet unknown. PCR involved 60 Vbeta and 13 Jbeta primers. Here immunoSEQ multiplex PCR was the method, and the copy in TCRdb shows in-frame clones only, minus some. The sample consists of some 150,000 clones, 75% to 80% of them appearing once. Study-level findings and limits: Rare sequences made up most TCRs, while some public TCRs were found in many donors. Reportedly, diagnosis of cytomegalovirus status by the classifier showed high specificity and sensitivity.

The specimen was PBMCs. V is TRBV18 and J is TRBJ2-3, with D maybe TRBD1 (6 bases). The TCR originated in a man aged 18 to 29 in good health and CMV-seronegative. In DNA, the CDR3 is TGTGCCAGCTCCCGGCGGACAGACCGACTCACCACAGATACGCAGTATTTT. Protein product: CASSRRTDRLTTDTQYF. The full variable domain, in which reference TRBV18 and TRBJ2-3 provide the parts outside the CDR3, is NAGVMQNPRHLVRRRGQEARLRCSPMKGHSHVYWYRQLPEEGLKFMVYLQKENIIDESGMPKERFSAEFPKEGPSILRIQQVVRGDSAAYFCASSRRTDRLTTDTQYFGPGTRLTVL.